This TCR beta chain was recorded in a study of PD-1 blockade in classical Hodgkin lymphoma. Study conclusions and caveats: Patients excluded were those beginning nivolumab under 1 year after ASCT.

Every patient experienced relapse after autologous stem cell transplantation, and brentuximab vedotin exposure varied. To note about this clone: Its antigen is currently unknown.

Trimming left V 1 base short and J 3 bases short, with 7 bases between. The germline gives CDR1 SGHDN, CDR2 FVKESK. This CDR3 is built from 15 residues. Clones were read by immunoSEQ multiplex PCR, and TCRdb kept only the in-frame ones, dropping some. Of around 66,000 clones listed, 70% to 75% are singletons. This TCR derives from a human donor with classical Hodgkin lymphoma. Specimen: peripheral blood mononuclear cells (PBMCs), collected before the second cycle of nivolumab. The V and J genes are TRBV14 and TRBJ1-6; D is undetermined. CDR3 DNA: TGTGCCAGCAGCCAAGCTGGGGTCTATAATTCACCCCTCCACTTT. Protein: CASSQAGVYNSPLHF.